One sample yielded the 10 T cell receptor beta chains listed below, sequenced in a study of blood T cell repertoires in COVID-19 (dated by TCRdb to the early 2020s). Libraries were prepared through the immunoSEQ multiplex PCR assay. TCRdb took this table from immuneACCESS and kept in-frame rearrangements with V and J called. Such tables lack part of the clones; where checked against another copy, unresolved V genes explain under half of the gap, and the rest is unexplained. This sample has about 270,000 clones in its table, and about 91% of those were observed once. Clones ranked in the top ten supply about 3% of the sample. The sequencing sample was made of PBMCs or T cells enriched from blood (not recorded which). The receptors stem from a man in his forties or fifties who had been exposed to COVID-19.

The CDR3 DNA is TGTGCCAGCAGCTCCGACAGGGGCGAGCAGTACTTC. Translating gives CASSSDRGEQYF. This chain uses TRBV12-3 or TRBV12-4 with TRBJ2-7; 8 bases are shared with TRBD1. J was trimmed by 6 bases and V by 6 bases; bases with no gene match: 4. This CDR3 is 12 amino acids long.

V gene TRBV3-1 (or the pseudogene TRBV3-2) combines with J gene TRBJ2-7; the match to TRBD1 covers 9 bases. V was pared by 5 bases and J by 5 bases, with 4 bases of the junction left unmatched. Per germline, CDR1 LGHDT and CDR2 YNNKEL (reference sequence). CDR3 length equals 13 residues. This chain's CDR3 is CASSDRGGHEQYF. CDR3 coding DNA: TGTGCCAGCAGCGACAGGGGGGGGCACGAGCAGTACTTC.

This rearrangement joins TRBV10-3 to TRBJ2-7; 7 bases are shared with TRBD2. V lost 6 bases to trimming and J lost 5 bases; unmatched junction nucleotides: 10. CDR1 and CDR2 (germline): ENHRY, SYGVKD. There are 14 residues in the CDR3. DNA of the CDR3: TGTGCCATCAGGGGGGGAGCGGGGCCCCACGAGCAGTACTTC. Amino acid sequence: CAIRGGAGPHEQYF.

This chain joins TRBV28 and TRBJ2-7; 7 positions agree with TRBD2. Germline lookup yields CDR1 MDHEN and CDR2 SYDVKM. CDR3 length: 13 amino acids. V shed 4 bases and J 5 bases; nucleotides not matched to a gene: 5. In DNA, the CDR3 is TGTGCCAGCAGTTGGCTAGCGGACGACGAGCAGTACTTC. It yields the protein CASSWLADDEQYF.

CDR3 nucleotides: TGTGCCAGCAGTCACGTAACAGGGAAAGACTATGGCTACACCTTC. Encoded protein: CASSHVTGKDYGYTF. V gene TRBV6-5 combines with J gene TRBJ1-2, with D possibly TRBD1 on 6 matching bases. This CDR3 region has 15 residues. Germline lookup yields CDR1 MNHEY and CDR2 SVGAGI. The V end lost 5 bases, the J end lost 3 bases, and 16 bases lay between the germline ends.

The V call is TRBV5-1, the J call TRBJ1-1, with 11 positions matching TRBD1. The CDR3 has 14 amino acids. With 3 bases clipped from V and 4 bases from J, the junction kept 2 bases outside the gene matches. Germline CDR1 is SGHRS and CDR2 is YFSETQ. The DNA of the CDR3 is TGCGCCAGCAGCTCCGGGACAGGGGGCACTGAAGCTTTCTTT. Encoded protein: CASSSGTGGTEAFF.

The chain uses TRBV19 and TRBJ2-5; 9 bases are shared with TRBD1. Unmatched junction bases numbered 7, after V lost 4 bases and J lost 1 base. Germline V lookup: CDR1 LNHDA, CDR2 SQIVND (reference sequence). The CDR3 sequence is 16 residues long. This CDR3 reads CASSRRTGVGQETQYF. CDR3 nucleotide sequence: TGTGCCAGTAGTAGACGGACAGGGGTGGGCCAAGAGACCCAGTACTTC.

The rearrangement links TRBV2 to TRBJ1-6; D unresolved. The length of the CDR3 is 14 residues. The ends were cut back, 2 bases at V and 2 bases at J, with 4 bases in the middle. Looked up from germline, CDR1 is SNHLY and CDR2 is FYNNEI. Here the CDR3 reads CASSELPYNSPLHF. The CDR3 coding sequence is TGTGCCAGCAGTGAACTCCCCTATAATTCACCCCTCCACTTT.

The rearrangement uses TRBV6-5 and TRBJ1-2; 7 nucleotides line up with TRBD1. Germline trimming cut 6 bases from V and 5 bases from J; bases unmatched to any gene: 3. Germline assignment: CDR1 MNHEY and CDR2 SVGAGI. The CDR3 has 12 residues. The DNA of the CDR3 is TGTGCCAGCAGACAGGGGCTTTATGGCTACACCTTC. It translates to CASRQGLYGYTF.

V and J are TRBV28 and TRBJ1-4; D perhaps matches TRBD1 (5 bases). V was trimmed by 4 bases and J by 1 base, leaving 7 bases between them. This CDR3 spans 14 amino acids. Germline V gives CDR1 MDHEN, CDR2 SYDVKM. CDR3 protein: CASSSQGTNEKLFF. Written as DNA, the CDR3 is TGTGCCAGCAGTTCTCAGGGAACTAATGAAAAACTGTTTTTT.